One sample yielded the 27 T cell receptor beta chains listed below, sequenced in a study of tumor-infiltrating lymphocytes in primary liver carcinoma. Germline DNA was also extracted, with blood RNA taken from unsorted whole blood. Using a constant-region primer together with ProtoScript II reverse transcriptase, TCR beta cDNA was made from about 500 ng of total RNA. Library construction for TCR beta comprised three nested multiplex PCR rounds performed with slightly modified ARM-PCR. In the first two PCR rounds, TRBV1-TRBV30 forward primers were paired with a C-beta reverse primer, and each round lasted about 10 cycles. TCRdb analysed the multiplex PCR reads with MiXCR anew, one entry per CDR3 protein. The sample contains about 310,000 distinct CDR3 sequences, about 62% of which appear only once. The sequenced sample was peripheral blood. These receptors were collected from a man aged 35 to 55 with primary liver carcinoma and hepatitis B virus infection.

On this clonotype: With a much larger clone just one base away, this may be a read error. Likely a read error: the CDR3 ends without its conserved phenylalanine or tryptophan. V and J are TRBV12-3 or TRBV12-4 and TRBJ1-1; D gene uncertain. The germline V and J ends were trimmed by 3 bases and 5 bases, with 10 bases remaining between them. CDR3 length: 13 amino acids. In DNA form, the CDR3 reads TGTGCCAGCAGTTTTGGGTGGGGAACTGAAGCTTTCCTT. Protein product: CASSFGWGTEAFL.

The V call is TRBV11-2, the J call TRBJ2-7, with no clear D. CDR3 length: 12 amino acids. Germline V gives CDR1 SGHAT, CDR2 FQNNGV. Trimming took off 6 bases at V and 5 bases at J, with 11 bases between the two ends. CDR3 nucleotides: TGTGCCAGCAGTCACCAAGGAAACGAGCAGTACTTC. It specifies CASSHQGNEQYF. Looking up the rest from reference TRBV11-2 and TRBJ2-7 gives the full variable domain: EAGVAQSPRYKIIEKRQSVAFWCNPISGHATLYWYQQILGQGPKLLIQFQNNGVVDDSQLPKDRFSAERLKGVDSTLKIQPAKLEDSAVYLCASSHQGNEQYFGPGTRLTVT.

The chain uses TRBV10-1 and TRBJ1-3; D ambiguous. The CDR3 is made up of 12 amino acids. From germline, CDR1 is WNHNN and CDR2 SYGVQD (reference sequence). V lost 7 bases and J 0 bases, leaving 4 bases between the germline ends. CDR3 in amino acids: CASTDSGNTIYF. The CDR3 DNA reads TGCGCCAGCACCGACTCTGGAAACACCATATATTTT.

The sample holds one count of this clonotype. At one boundary the junction diverges from the germline segment, which might be a read error. The chain carries TRBV4-3 and TRBJ2-1; D is perhaps TRBD1 (6 bases). Germline lookup yields CDR1 LGHNA and CDR2 YSLEER. CDR3 size: 14 residues. This CDR3 reads CTSSQVQGYNEQFF. The CDR3 DNA reads as TGCACCAGCAGCCAAGTACAGGGCTACAATGAGCAGTTCTTC.

On this clonotype itself: A read error may be the cause here, since a much bigger clone is one base away. The J gene is TRBJ2-3, the V gene TRBV6-5; no definite D call. Germline-derived CDR1 and CDR2 are MNHEY and SVGAGI. The CDR3 is 15 amino acids. V was pared by 0 bases and J by 4 bases, with 11 bases between. The CDR3 loop is CASSYSSGIADTQYF. CDR3 in DNA: TGTGCCAGCAGTTACTCGAGTGGTATAGCAGATACGCAGTATTTT.

Points on this clonotype: This may be a read error: a much more frequent sequence differs by one nucleotide. This chain connects TRBV4-1 to TRBJ2-2; possibly TRBD2 for D (6 bases). Germline V CDR1 and CDR2: MGHRA, YSYEKL. This CDR3 has 18 amino acids. The CDR3 spells CAGSQEPATSGGTGELFF. DNA for the CDR3: TGCGCCGGCAGCCAAGAACCCGCGACTAGTGGGGGGACCGGGGAGCTGTTTTTT.

CDR3 in amino acids: CTISFNSGGNEQFF. The CDR3 DNA sequence: TGTACCATCAGCTTCAATTCGGGAGGGAATGAGCAGTTCTTC. The genes are TRBV11-3 and TRBJ2-1; 8 bases agree with TRBD2. The CDR3 has 14 amino acids. Per germline, CDR1 SGHNT and CDR2 YENEEA.

This clonotype has a count of ten or more. The genes are TRBV5-5 and TRBJ2-2; 7 nucleotides agree with TRBD1. The CDR3 spans 15 residues. Looked up from germline, CDR1 is SGHKS and CDR2 is YYEKEE (reference sequence). The junction had 4 bases not matched to a gene; V was cut back by 5 bases and J by 0 bases. The CDR3 DNA sequence: TGTGCCAGCAGGTCCGACAGGGCGAACACCGGGGAGCTGTTTTTT. Amino acids: CASRSDRANTGELFF.

As to this clonotype: At one of its ends the junction is not consistent with the germline gene, which may arise from a read error. V and J are TRBV14 and TRBJ2-7; no firm D call. This CDR3 has 15 amino acids. The germline V gene has CDR1 SGHDN and CDR2 FVKESK. CDR3 protein: CTSSQWIPGSGEQYF. CDR3 DNA sequence: TGTACCAGCAGCCAATGGATCCCAGGTTCCGGAGAGCAGTACTTC.

This clonotype occurred a few times. The rearrangement uses TRBV7-7 and TRBJ2-5, with 11 nucleotides matching TRBD1. Germline CDR1 is SSHAT and CDR2 is FNYEAQ (reference sequence). The V segment lost 6 bases and the J segment 6 bases; nucleotides outside the gene matches: 9. This CDR3 region has 15 residues. The DNA of the CDR3 is TGTGCCAGCAGTCCCGGGACAGGGGGTTGGAAGACCCAGTACTTC. It encodes CASSPGTGGWKTQYF.

As for this clonotype: A single base separates this from a much larger clone, so it may be a read error. This is likely a read error, given that the CDR3 carries no conserved phenylalanine or tryptophan at its end. The chain uses TRBV6-6 and TRBJ2-4; 14 positions agree with TRBD2. Germline V gene sequence: CDR1 MNHNY, CDR2 SVGAGI (reference sequence). This CDR3 spans 15 amino acids. V trimming: 6 bases; J trimming: 4 bases; junction bases outside the gene matches: 2. CDR3 nucleotide sequence: TGTGCCAGCAGCGGACTAGCGGGAGGTAAAAACATTCAGTACCTC. This sequence encodes CASSGLAGGKNIQYL.

Concerning this clonotype: A clone one base away is much larger, so this may be a read error. The rearrangement joins TRBV6-5 to TRBJ2-3, with 7 nucleotides matching TRBD1. The J call may be mistaken, given a closer DNA end match to TRBJ1-5. The germline V gene has CDR1 MNHEY and CDR2 SVGAGI. The CDR3 is made up of 13 amino acids. This CDR3 reads CASRPSGTDTQHF. In nucleotides, the CDR3 is TGTGCCAGCAGGCCCTCGGGGACAGATACGCAGCATTTT.

Comment on this clonotype: The CDR3 does not end in the conserved phenylalanine or tryptophan, so this is likely a read error. The V gene is TRBV6-5, the J gene TRBJ1-2, with D possibly being TRBD1 (6 bases). Germline CDR1 reads MNHEY; CDR2 reads SVGAGI. This CDR3 has 17 amino acids. CDR3 coding DNA: TGTGCCAGCAGCTACTCGGGGGGGCGAGTGACTAACTATGGCTACACCTTA. This codes for CASSYSGGRVTNYGYTL.

In regard to this clonotype: One junction end does not reproduce the germline sequence, and a read error may be involved. The rearrangement uses TRBV11-2 and TRBJ2-5; the D call may be TRBD1 or TRBD2 (5 bases each). Germline V lookup: CDR1 SGHAT, CDR2 FQNNGV. The CDR3 totals 15 residues. The CDR3 spells CASSPDGGTQEIQNF. CDR3 sequence (DNA): TGTGCCAGCAGCCCGGATGGGGGAACCCAGGAGATCCAGAACTTC.

Points on this clonotype: One end of the junction does not line up with germline, which may come from a read error. The CDR3 sequence is CASTPSRSDEQFF. The CDR3 bases are TGTGCCAGCACCCCTAGCAGGAGTGATGAGCAGTTCTTT. The chain employs TRBV11-3 and TRBJ2-1, with a possible D match to TRBD2 (5 bases). Germline-derived CDR1 and CDR2 are SGHNT and YENEEA. The CDR3 is made up of 13 amino acids.

At least ten counts were recorded for this clonotype. The CDR3 is CSVEGVGHEQYF. CDR3 nucleotide sequence: TGCAGCGTTGAGGGAGTCGGCCACGAGCAGTACTTC. V is TRBV29-1 and J is TRBJ2-7; TRBD2 is a possible D gene (5 bases). The CDR3 length is 12 residues. V lost 3 bases and J lost 5, with 11 bases in between. Germline V gene data show CDR1 as SQVTM and CDR2 as ANQGSEA.

The chain couples TRBV7-8 to TRBJ1-5; the D gene is possibly TRBD1 (5 bases). V lost 3 bases and J 7 bases, leaving 13 bases between the germline ends. This CDR3 spans 14 amino acids. The germline V gene has CDR1 SGHVS and CDR2 FQNEAQ. The CDR3 DNA follows: TGTGCCAGCAGCTTCGGGACCTCTGTACAGCCCCAGCATTTT. Its protein is CASSFGTSVQPQHF. The complete variable domain, with remaining parts taken from reference TRBV7-8 and TRBJ1-5, reads GAGVSQSPRYKVAKRGQDVALRCDPISGHVSLFWYQQALGQGPEFLTYFQNEAQLDKSGLPSDRFFAERPEGSVSTLKIQRTQQEDSAVYLCASSFGTSVQPQHFGDGTRLSIL.

As regards this clonotype: A junction end diverges from the germline sequence, so it may reflect a read error. V and J are TRBV11-3 and TRBJ2-3; the D is unclear. The CDR3 extends over 16 amino acids. Germline CDR1 SGHNT, CDR2 YENEEA. The CDR3 DNA reads as TGTGCCAGCAACTTAAGGACGCCCTGCGGTCCAGATAGGCAGTATTTT. Its protein product is CASNLRTPCGPDRQYF.

This clonotype was seen once. A clone one base away is much larger, so this may be a read error. The chain uses TRBV4-2 and TRBJ2-5, with a tentative D call TRBD1 (6 bases). From germline, CDR1 is LGHNA and CDR2 YNFKEQ. V dropped 1 base and J dropped 7 bases, with 16 bases sitting between them. This CDR3 has 15 residues. The CDR3 spells CASSQGTDVLGTQYF. CDR3 bases: TGTGCCAGCAGCCAAGGGACAGACGTCCTAGGGACCCAGTACTTC.

About this clonotype: Sequence at one end of the junction differs from germline and may be a read error. The chain is built from TRBV6-5 and TRBJ2-2; 10 nucleotides match TRBD1. CDR3 length equals 14 residues. The V gene's germline CDR1 is MNHEY and CDR2 SVGAGI. Written as DNA, the CDR3 is TGTGCCAGCAGAAGGGACAGGGGAACCGGGGAGCTGTATTTT. Amino acid sequence: CASRRDRGTGELYF.

This clonotype was recorded once. Sequence at one end of the junction differs from germline and may be a read error. CDR3 coding DNA: TGTGCCAGCAGTTTTGTTTGCGGGGACCTGTTTTTT. This codes for CASSFVCGDLFF. The rearrangement joins TRBV12-3 or TRBV12-4 to TRBJ2-2; possibly TRBD2 for D (6 bases). This CDR3 contains 12 residues.

Concerning this clonotype itself: With a much larger clone just one base away, this may be a read error. This chain uses TRBV7-9 with TRBJ2-1; possibly TRBD1 for D (5 bases). With 3 bases removed from V and 9 bases from J, the gap between germline ends came to 12 bases. The CDR3 extends over 13 amino acids. The germline V gene has CDR1 SEHNR and CDR2 FQNEAQ (reference sequence). Written as DNA, the CDR3 is TGTGCCAGCAGCTTTCCCCCCGACAGTGAGCAGTTCTTC. Amino acid sequence: CASSFPPDSEQFF.

Concerning this clonotype: A much more abundant neighbour one base away suggests this may be a read error. The J gene is TRBJ2-3, the V gene TRBV4-3; D is unclear. The CDR3 is made up of 13 amino acids. The germline V gene has CDR1 LGHNA and CDR2 YSLEER. DNA for the CDR3: TGCACCAGCAGCTCCACTCCGCTCGGTACGCAGTATTTT. This codes for CTSSSTPLGTQYF.

Comments on this clonotype: A much bigger clone sits one base away, suggesting this may be a read error. The chain links TRBV5-6 to TRBJ2-7, with 13 positions matching TRBD2. The CDR3 sequence is 15 residues long. Germline V CDR1 and CDR2: SGHDT, YYEEEE. The DNA of the CDR3 is TGTGCCAGCAGCCTCGGACTAGCGGGAGACTACGAGCAGTGCTTC. Translated: CASSLGLAGDYEQCF. Supplemented by reference TRBV5-6 and TRBJ2-7, the full variable domain reads DAGVTQSPTHLIKTRGQQVTLRCSPKSGHDTVSWYQQALGQGPQFIFQYYEEEERQRGNFPDRFSGHQFPNYSSELNVNALLLGDSALYLCASSLGLAGDYEQCFGPGTRLTVT.

This clonotype was observed many times. V gene TRBV4-3 combines with J gene TRBJ2-2; D unclear. V lost 3 bases and J lost 3, with 8 bases in between. The CDR3 has 14 residues. CDR1 and CDR2 from the germline V gene are LGHNA and YSLEER. The DNA for the CDR3 is TGCGCCAGCAGCCAGGAAAGGGACACCGGGGAGCTGTTTTTT. Its protein product is CASSQERDTGELFF.

This clonotype has at least ten counts. The chain joins TRBV5-1 to TRBJ2-1, with D perhaps TRBD2 (6 bases). Trimming stripped 4 bases from V and 5 bases from J, with 13 bases between. The germline gives CDR1 SGHRS, CDR2 YFSETQ. The CDR3 is made up of 14 amino acids. This CDR3 reads CASSGGSGHNEQFF. For the CDR3, the DNA is TGCGCCAGCAGCGGAGGGAGCGGCCACAATGAGCAGTTCTTC.

This chain uses TRBV5-1 with TRBJ1-3; possible D gene TRBD1, 6 bases. From germline, CDR1 is SGHRS and CDR2 YFSETQ. Trimming shortened V by 1 base and J by 0 bases, and 11 bases separated the two germline ends. The CDR3 consists of 16 residues. For the CDR3, the DNA is TGCGCCAGCAGCTTGCAGGGGCTAAGCTCTGGAAACACCATATATTTT. It codes for CASSLQGLSSGNTIYF.